Shown below are 24 T cell receptor beta chains from a single sample sequenced in a study of CD4+ T cells in melanoma. Assay: immunoSEQ multiplex PCR; the TCRdb copy retains only in-frame clones and omits some. The table records about 140,000 clones, around 90% of them present only once. Source of these receptors: a human donor with melanoma.

V gene TRBV2 combines with J gene TRBJ1-5, with 7 bases identical to TRBD1. Germline CDR1 reads SNHLY; CDR2 reads FYNNEI. The CDR3 contains 16 residues. Losses at the gene ends were 5 bases for V and 0 bases for J; bases not matched to a gene: 7. CDR3: CASSRTGMNSNQPQHF. In DNA form, the CDR3 reads TGTGCCAGCAGTAGGACAGGCATGAATAGCAATCAGCCCCAGCATTTT.

The genes are TRBV5-1 and TRBJ1-1; D is possibly TRBD1 (6 bases). Trimming pared 5 bases from V and 1 base from J, leaving 12 bases between. Germline CDR1 SGHRS, CDR2 YFSETQ. The length of the CDR3 is 14 residues. Here the CDR3 DNA reads TGCGCCAGCAGTGGGGGGCCGGGGAACACTGAAGCTTTCTTT. This codes for CASSGGPGNTEAFF.

This sequence joins TRBV5-1 and TRBJ1-1; perhaps TRBD1 as D (5 bases). The CDR3 is made up of 14 amino acids. CDR1 and CDR2 from the germline V gene are SGHRS and YFSETQ. Trimming cost V 3 bases and J 1 base, with 10 bases left between them. This chain's CDR3 is CASSWGLSNTEAFF. CDR3 bases: TGCGCCAGCAGCTGGGGACTCTCGAACACTGAAGCTTTCTTT.

The genes are TRBV21-1 and TRBJ1-2. TRBV21-1 is noted as a pseudogene. The CDR3 runs to 15 residues. CDR3 amino acids: CASSQRGEKGNGYTF. In nucleotides, the CDR3 is TGTGCCAGCAGCCAAAGGGGGGAAAAGGGTAATGGCTACACCTTC.

This chain links TRBV9 with TRBJ1-1; TRBD1 matches at 7 bases. The CDR3 contains 14 residues. The V segment lost 1 base and the J segment 5 bases; nucleotides outside the gene matches: 5. Per germline, CDR1 SGDLS and CDR2 YYNGEE. The CDR3 is CASSVTGDGTEAFF. CDR3 DNA: TGTGCCAGCAGCGTAACAGGGGACGGGACTGAAGCTTTCTTT. Variable domain in full (rest from reference TRBV9 and TRBJ1-1): DSGVTQTPKHLITATGQRVTLRCSPRSGDLSVYWYQQSLDQGLQFLIQYYNGEERAKGNILERFSAQQFPDLHSELNLSSLELGDSALYFCASSVTGDGTEAFFGQGTRLTVV.

The CDR3 spells CASSPVFSYEQYF. The CDR3, as DNA: TGTGCCAGCTCTCCCGTTTTTTCCTACGAGCAGTACTTC. The chain couples TRBV7-8 to TRBJ2-7, with D unclear. There are 13 residues in the CDR3. With 8 bases removed from V and 1 base from J, the gap between germline ends came to 12 bases. Germline assignment: CDR1 SGHVS and CDR2 FQNEAQ.

The V gene is TRBV10-1, the J gene TRBJ1-1; D remains ambiguous. Germline assignment: CDR1 WNHNN and CDR2 SYGVQD (reference sequence). V dropped 8 bases and J dropped 1 base, with 14 bases sitting between them. The CDR3 consists of 14 residues. The CDR3 DNA follows: TGCGCCAGCGGAGGGCGCGAATCGAACACTGAAGCTTTCTTT. Translation gives CASGGRESNTEAFF.

This rearrangement joins TRBV28 to TRBJ1-3; D gene unclear. Germline CDR1 is MDHEN and CDR2 is SYDVKM. V shed 2 bases and J shed 0 bases, with 5 bases lying between them. This CDR3 contains 14 residues. CDR3 sequence reads: CASSLRYSGNTIYF. DNA of the CDR3: TGTGCCAGCAGTTTAAGATACTCTGGAAACACCATATATTTT. Looking up the rest from reference TRBV28 and TRBJ1-3 gives the full variable domain: DVKVTQSSRYLVKRTGEKVFLECVQDMDHENMFWYRQDPGLGLRLIYFSYDVKMKEKGDIPEGYSVSREKKERFSLILESASTNQTSMYLCASSLRYSGNTIYFGEGSWLTVV.

This chain joins TRBV29-1 and TRBJ2-2; TRBD1 or TRBD2 may be the D gene (5 bases each). Germline values: CDR1 SQVTM, CDR2 ANQGSEA. Trimming took off 7 bases at V and 1 base at J, with 10 bases between the two ends. This CDR3 has 13 residues. CDR3 residues: CSGLTGNTGELFF. CDR3 bases: TGCAGCGGACTAACAGGGAACACCGGGGAGCTGTTTTTT.

The rearrangement uses TRBV11-3 and TRBJ2-7; weak D call: TRBD2 (5 bases). V was cut by 1 base and J by 6 bases, with 7 bases left in between. Germline V CDR1 and CDR2: SGHNT, YENEEA. The CDR3 is 12 residues long. CDR3 protein: CASSLGTSEQYF. The CDR3 DNA is TGTGCCAGCAGCTTAGGAACTAGCGAGCAGTACTTC.

The chain recombines TRBV5-1 with TRBJ2-1, with a possible D match to TRBD1 (6 bases). The germline gives CDR1 SGHRS, CDR2 YFSETQ. V shed 0 bases and J shed 9 bases, with 16 bases lying between them. The CDR3 covers 15 residues. CDR3 sequence (DNA): TGCGCCAGCAGCTTGGAAGGCGTCCTCAGGGGTGAGCAGTTCTTC. Protein sequence: CASSLEGVLRGEQFF.

This sequence joins TRBV7-2 and TRBJ2-7, with 10 bases that match TRBD2. CDR1 is SGHTA and CDR2 is FQGNSA in the germline V gene. The CDR3 extends over 17 amino acids. V lost 1 base and J lost 6; bases outside the gene matches: 12. The CDR3 spells CASSLEALAGVGSEQYF. The DNA for the CDR3 is TGTGCCAGCAGCTTAGAGGCGCTAGCGGGGGTGGGGTCCGAGCAGTACTTC.

The chain has TRBV5-1 and TRBJ2-1; D might be TRBD2 (5 bases). Germline lookup yields CDR1 SGHRS and CDR2 YFSETQ. With 6 bases removed from V and 0 bases from J, the gap between germline ends came to 10 bases. The CDR3 has 14 residues. The CDR3 protein is CASKSGISYNEQFF. The CDR3 DNA reads TGCGCCAGCAAAAGCGGTATCTCCTACAATGAGCAGTTCTTC.

The chain recombines TRBV5-5 with TRBJ2-7, with D unclear. Trimming cost V 0 bases and J 3 bases, with 4 bases left between them. CDR3 length: 12 amino acids. Germline V lookup: CDR1 SGHKS, CDR2 YYEKEE (reference sequence). The CDR3: CASSLGVYEQYF. DNA for the CDR3: TGTGCCAGCAGCTTGGGGGTCTACGAGCAGTACTTC.

This chain's CDR3 is CASSMPASNQPQHF. CDR3 nucleotide sequence: TGTGCCAGTAGTATGCCCGCTAGCAATCAGCCCCAGCATTTT. This chain connects TRBV19 to TRBJ1-5; D gene unclear. Trimming took 3 bases from V and 0 from J, leaving 6 bases between them. The CDR3 has 14 residues. Germline-derived CDR1 and CDR2 are LNHDA and SQIVND (reference sequence).

V gene TRBV7-9 combines with J gene TRBJ2-1; D may correspond to TRBD1 or TRBD2 (5 bases each). The CDR3 loop spans 15 amino acids. The ends were cut back, 1 base at V and 15 bases at J, with 22 bases in the middle. The germline gives CDR1 SEHNR, CDR2 FQNEAQ (reference sequence). The CDR3: CASSLEGTREMSTFF. In nucleotides, the CDR3 is TGTGCCAGCAGCTTAGAGGGGACCCGGGAAATGAGCACGTTCTTC.

This chain connects TRBV14 to TRBJ1-2; a weak D match, TRBD1 (6 bases). Germline V gives CDR1 SGHDN, CDR2 FVKESK. Trimming took off 4 bases at V and 7 bases at J, with 19 bases between the two ends. The CDR3 runs to 15 residues. CDR3 sequence reads: CASSLDTGYRAGYTF. The CDR3 DNA reads TGTGCCAGCAGCCTGGATACAGGGTATCGGGCTGGCTACACCTTC.

A remark on this clone: Additional DNA sequences in this sample encode the identical CDR3. V usage is TRBV7-3 and J usage is TRBJ1-1, with D perhaps TRBD1 (6 bases). Germline V gene data show CDR1 as SGHTA and CDR2 as FQGTGA. V was trimmed by 2 bases and J by 2 bases, leaving 6 bases between them. The length of the CDR3 is 13 residues. DNA of the CDR3: TGTGCCAGCAGCTTAGGGACAAACACTGAAGCTTTCTTT. Its protein product is CASSLGTNTEAFF.

The CDR3 region is CASSGGGQKNIQYF. DNA for the CDR3: TGTGCCAGCAGTGGGGGGGGGCAGAAAAACATTCAGTACTTC. The rearrangement joins TRBV6-1 to TRBJ2-4, with a weak D call TRBD2 (7 bases). This CDR3 comprises 14 residues. V was cut by 4 bases and J by 4 bases, with 11 bases left in between. The germline V gene encodes CDR1 MNHNS and CDR2 SASEGT.

The chain links TRBV7-3 to TRBJ2-3; D gene unclear. Per the germline V gene, CDR1 is SGHTA and CDR2 is FQGTGA. CDR3 size: 14 residues. Trimming stripped 1 base from V and 0 bases from J, with 5 bases between. CDR3 in amino acids: CASSLNPSTDTQYF. DNA of the CDR3: TGTGCCAGCAGCTTAAATCCCAGCACAGATACGCAGTATTTT.

The rearrangement links TRBV9 to TRBJ2-7; 10 bases are a match to TRBD2. In germline, CDR1 is SGDLS, CDR2 YYNGEE. The trim removed 6 bases at V and 4 bases at J, leaving 10 bases unmatched. The CDR3 covers 15 residues. The CDR3: CASTTGASGGYEQYF. DNA of the CDR3: TGTGCCAGCACAACAGGGGCTAGCGGGGGATACGAGCAGTACTTC.

The rearrangement links TRBV5-1 to TRBJ2-3; weak D call: TRBD1 (6 bases). The germline gives CDR1 SGHRS, CDR2 YFSETQ. Deletions cut 5 bases from V and 2 bases from J, with 12 bases between. The length of the CDR3 is 14 residues. The CDR3 protein is CASRNQGNTDTQYF. The CDR3 DNA sequence: TGCGCCAGCAGAAATCAGGGGAACACAGATACGCAGTATTTT.

The rearrangement links TRBV6-1 to TRBJ1-2; D call uncertain. V was pared by 2 bases and J by 7 bases, with 11 bases between. This CDR3 comprises 13 residues. From germline, CDR1 is MNHNS and CDR2 SASEGT. CDR3 residues: CASSENIGLGYTF. DNA of the CDR3: TGTGCCAGCAGTGAAAATATCGGCCTTGGCTACACCTTC.

This chain joins TRBV6-5 and TRBJ1-2, with D possibly TRBD1 on 6 matching bases. The CDR3 sequence is 14 residues long. Germline-derived CDR1 and CDR2 are MNHEY and SVGAGI. V was cut by 6 bases and J by 1 base, with 12 bases left in between. The CDR3 loop is CASSKGQLNYGYTF. DNA of the CDR3: TGTGCCAGCAGCAAGGGACAACTTAACTATGGCTACACCTTC.